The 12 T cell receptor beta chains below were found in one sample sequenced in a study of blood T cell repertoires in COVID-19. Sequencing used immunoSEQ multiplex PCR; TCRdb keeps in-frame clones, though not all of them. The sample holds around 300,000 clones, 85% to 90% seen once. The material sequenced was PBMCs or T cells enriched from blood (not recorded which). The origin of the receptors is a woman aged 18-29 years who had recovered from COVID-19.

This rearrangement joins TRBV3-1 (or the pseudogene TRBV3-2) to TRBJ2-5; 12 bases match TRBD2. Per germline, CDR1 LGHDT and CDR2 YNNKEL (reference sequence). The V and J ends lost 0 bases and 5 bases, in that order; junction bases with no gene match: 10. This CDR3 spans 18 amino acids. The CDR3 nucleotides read TGTGCCAGCAGCCAAGAGGGCCTAGCGGGGGGGCCGAGGGAGACCCAGTACTTC. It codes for CASSQEGLAGGPRETQYF.

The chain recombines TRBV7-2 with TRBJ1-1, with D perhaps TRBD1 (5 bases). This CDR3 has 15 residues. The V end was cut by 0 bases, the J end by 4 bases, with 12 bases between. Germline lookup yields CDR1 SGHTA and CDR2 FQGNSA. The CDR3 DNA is TGTGCCAGCAGCTTAGCGCAGGGAAGGGGCACTGAAGCTTTCTTT. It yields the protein CASSLAQGRGTEAFF.

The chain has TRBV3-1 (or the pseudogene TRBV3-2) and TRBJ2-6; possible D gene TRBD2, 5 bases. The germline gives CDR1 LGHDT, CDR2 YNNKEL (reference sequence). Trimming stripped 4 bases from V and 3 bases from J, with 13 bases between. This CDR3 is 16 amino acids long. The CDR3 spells CASSRGAEDGANVLTF. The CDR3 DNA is TGTGCCAGCAGCCGGGGTGCGGAGGATGGGGCCAACGTCCTGACTTTC.

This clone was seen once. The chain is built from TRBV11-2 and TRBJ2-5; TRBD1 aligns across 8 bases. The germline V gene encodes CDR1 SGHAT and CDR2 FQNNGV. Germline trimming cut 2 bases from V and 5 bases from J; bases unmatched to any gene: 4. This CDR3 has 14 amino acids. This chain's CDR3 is CASSLQGARETQYF. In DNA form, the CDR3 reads TGTGCCAGCAGCTTACAGGGGGCGCGGGAGACCCAGTACTTC.

CDR3 amino acids: CSASSGELNTEAFF. As DNA, the CDR3 is TGCAGTGCTAGTTCCGGGGAGTTGAACACTGAAGCTTTCTTT. The V call is TRBV20-1, the J call TRBJ1-1; the D is unclear. The CDR3 covers 14 residues. V was cut by 3 bases and J by 0 bases, with 11 bases left in between. Looked up from germline, CDR1 is DFQATT and CDR2 is SNEGSKA (reference sequence).

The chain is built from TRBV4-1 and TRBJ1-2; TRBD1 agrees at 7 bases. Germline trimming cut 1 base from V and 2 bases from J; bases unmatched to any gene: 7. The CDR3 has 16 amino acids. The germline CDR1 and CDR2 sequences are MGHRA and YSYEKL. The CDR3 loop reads CASSQAVTGPNYGYTF. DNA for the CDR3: TGCGCCAGCAGCCAAGCAGTGACAGGGCCCAACTATGGCTACACCTTC.

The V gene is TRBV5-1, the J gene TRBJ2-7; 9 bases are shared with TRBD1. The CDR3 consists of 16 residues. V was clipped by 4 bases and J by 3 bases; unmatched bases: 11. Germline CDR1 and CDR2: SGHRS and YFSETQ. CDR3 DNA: TGCGCCAGCAGCGACTCCGGGACAGGGTTCGTCTACGAGCAGTACTTC. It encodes CASSDSGTGFVYEQYF. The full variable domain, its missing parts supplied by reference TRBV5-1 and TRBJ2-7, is KAGVTQTPRYLIKTRGQQVTLSCSPISGHRSVSWYQQTPGQGLQFLFEYFSETQRNKGNFPGRFSGRQFSNSRSEMNVSTLELGDSALYLCASSDSGTGFVYEQYFGPGTRLTVT.

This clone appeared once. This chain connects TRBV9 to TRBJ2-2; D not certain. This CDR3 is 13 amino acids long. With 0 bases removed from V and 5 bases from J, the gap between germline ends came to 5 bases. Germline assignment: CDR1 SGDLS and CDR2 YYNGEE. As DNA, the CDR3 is TGTGCCAGCAGCGTAGTACAAACCGGGGAGCTGTTTTTT. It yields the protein CASSVVQTGELFF.

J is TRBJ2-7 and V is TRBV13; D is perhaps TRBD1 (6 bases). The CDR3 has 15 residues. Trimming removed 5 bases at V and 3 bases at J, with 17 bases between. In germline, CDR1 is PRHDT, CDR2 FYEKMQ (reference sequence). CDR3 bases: TGTGCCAGCAGCGCCAACAGGGTTGTAGTCTACGAGCAGTACTTC. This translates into CASSANRVVVYEQYF.

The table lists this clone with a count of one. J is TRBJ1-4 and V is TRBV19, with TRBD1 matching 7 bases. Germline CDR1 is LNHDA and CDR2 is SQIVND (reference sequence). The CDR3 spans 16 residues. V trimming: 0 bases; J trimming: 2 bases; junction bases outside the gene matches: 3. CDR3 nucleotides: TGTGCCAGTAGTATAGACAGGGGGTCCACTAATGAAAAACTGTTTTTT. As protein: CASSIDRGSTNEKLFF.

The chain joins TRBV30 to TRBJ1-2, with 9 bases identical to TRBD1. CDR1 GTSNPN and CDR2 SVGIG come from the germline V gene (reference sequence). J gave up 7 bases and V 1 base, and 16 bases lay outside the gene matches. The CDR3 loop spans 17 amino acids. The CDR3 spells CAWSGTPGDRVTLGYTF. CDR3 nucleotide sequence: TGTGCCTGGAGTGGTACCCCCGGGGACAGGGTAACACTTGGCTACACCTTC.

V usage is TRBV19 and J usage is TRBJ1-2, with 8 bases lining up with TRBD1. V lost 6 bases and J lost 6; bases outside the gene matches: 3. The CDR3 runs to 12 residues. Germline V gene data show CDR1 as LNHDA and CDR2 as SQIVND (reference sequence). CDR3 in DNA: TGTGCCAGTAGCAGGGGGCGCGATGGCTACACCTTC. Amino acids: CASSRGRDGYTF.